Below are 8 T cell receptor beta chains sequenced from a single sample in a study of blood T cell repertoires in COVID-19 (TCRdb year 2020). Libraries were made using the immunoSEQ multiplex PCR assay. TCRdb obtained this table from immuneACCESS and retained in-frame rearrangements with V and J assigned. These tables miss some clones; where compared with another copy, unresolved V genes account for less than half of the shortfall, and the remainder is unexplained. The sample data list 68,000 or so clones, and 88% of these were observed just once. The ten largest clones add up to roughly 2.4% of the sample. The source material was peripheral blood. The source is a human donor in a cohort sampled during active COVID-19.

This clone was seen only once. The rearrangement uses TRBV18 and TRBJ2-7; TRBD1 is a possible D gene (6 bases). Deletions cut 6 bases from V and 0 bases from J, with 9 bases between. The CDR3 has 13 amino acids. CDR1 and CDR2 (germline): KGHSH, LQKENI. CDR3 sequence reads: CASSTQGSYEQYF. The CDR3, as DNA: TGTGCCAGCTCTACACAGGGCTCCTACGAGCAGTACTTC.

The chain recombines TRBV27 with TRBJ2-6; perhaps TRBD2 as D (6 bases). The CDR3 is made up of 18 amino acids. Trimming cost V 7 bases and J 2 bases, with 21 bases left between them. Germline V gene sequence: CDR1 MNHEY, CDR2 SMNVEV (reference sequence). In nucleotides, the CDR3 is TGTGCCAGCACCCGCGGCGCAGGGAGGCCTACTGGGGCCAACGTCCTGACTTTC. This codes for CASTRGAGRPTGANVLTF.

This rearrangement joins TRBV19 to TRBJ2-1; D is perhaps TRBD1 (5 bases). Germline V gene sequence: CDR1 LNHDA, CDR2 SQIVND (reference sequence). V was shortened by 4 bases and J by 14 bases, with 12 bases between the two germline ends. The CDR3 covers 11 residues. Here the CDR3 reads CASSNQGSEFF. The CDR3 nucleotides are TGTGCCAGTAGTAACCAGGGTTCCGAGTTCTTC.

This clone showed up just a few times. The chain joins TRBV5-4 to TRBJ1-2, with D maybe TRBD1 (5 bases). The CDR3 spans 15 residues. The germline V gene encodes CDR1 SGHNT and CDR2 YYREEE (reference sequence). V shed 0 bases and J shed 4 bases, with 13 bases lying between them. CDR3 protein: CASSLDGGVTYGYTF. Written as DNA, the CDR3 is TGTGCCAGCAGCTTGGATGGGGGGGTCACCTATGGCTACACCTTC. The whole variable domain, filled in from reference TRBV5-4 and TRBJ1-2, reads ETGVTQSPTHLIKTRGQQVTLRCSSQSGHNTVSWYQQALGQGPQFIFQYYREEENGRGNFPPRFSGLQFPNYSSELNVNALELDDSALYLCASSLDGGVTYGYTFGSGTRLTVV.

The genes are TRBV29-1 and TRBJ1-1; D gene uncertain. Germline V gene data show CDR1 as SQVTM and CDR2 as ANQGSEA. Between the trimmed V and J ends, which lost 6 bases and 0 bases, there was a span of 11 bases. This CDR3 has 13 amino acids. CDR3: CSVLKPLNTEAFF. CDR3 nucleotide sequence: TGCAGCGTGCTCAAGCCTTTGAACACTGAAGCTTTCTTT. The whole variable domain, remainder taken from reference TRBV29-1 and TRBJ1-1, is SAVISQKPSRDICQRGTSLTIQCQVDSQVTMMFWYRQQPGQSLTLIATANQGSEATYESGFVIDKFPISRPNLTFSTLTVSNMSPEDSSIYLCSVLKPLNTEAFFGQGTRLTVV.

J is TRBJ1-5 and V is TRBV7-9; TRBD1 agrees at 9 bases. V lost 4 bases, J lost 6 bases, and 7 bases stayed unmatched. The V gene's germline CDR1 is SEHNR and CDR2 FQNEAQ (reference sequence). The CDR3 is 15 residues long. The CDR3 loop is CASSSGQGRIQPQHF. CDR3 nucleotides: TGTGCCAGCAGCTCGGGACAGGGAAGGATTCAGCCCCAGCATTTT.

The V call is TRBV25-1, the J call TRBJ1-1; D may be TRBD1 (6 bases). The CDR3 length is 14 residues. Per the germline V gene, CDR1 is MGHDK and CDR2 is SYGVNS. V was cut by 7 bases and J by 1 base, with 13 bases left in between. CDR3 DNA: TGTGCCAGCACCCCCAGGGGTAGGAACACTGAAGCTTTCTTT. This encodes CASTPRGRNTEAFF. Full variable domain (missing parts from reference TRBV25-1 and TRBJ1-1): EADIYQTPRYLVIGTGKKITLECSQTMGHDKMYWYQQDPGMELHLIHYSYGVNSTEKGDLSSESTVSRIRTEHFPLTLESARPSHTSQYLCASTPRGRNTEAFFGQGTRLTVV.

The chain employs TRBV27 and TRBJ2-2; D not certain. The germline V gene has CDR1 MNHEY and CDR2 SMNVEV (reference sequence). The germline V and J ends were trimmed by 7 bases and 0 bases, with 15 bases remaining between them. The CDR3 has 16 residues. The CDR3 DNA is TGTGCCAGCACCCCTTCGGTTAGCTCGAACACCGGGGAGCTGTTTTTT. It is translated as CASTPSVSSNTGELFF.